These 8 T cell receptor beta chains were sequenced from one sample in a study of blood T cells in healthy people across ages. Then a second PCR, running about 6 to 12 cycles, was carried out with a sample-barcoded 5' primer and a J-beta primer mix. TCRdb recomputed calls from the 5' RACE reads with MiXCR, one row per CDR3 protein. The sample lists some 1.7 million distinct CDR3 sequences, 25% to 30% seen once, with about 8% in the top ten. The specimen was blood. These receptors were taken from a woman aged 30 to 39 in good health.

The table lists this clonotype with a few counts. The CDR3, as DNA: TGTGCCAGCAGGCTTGGGACAGGGAGTGGCTACACCTTC. Translating gives CASRLGTGSGYTF. This chain links TRBV28 with TRBJ1-2, with 9 bases aligning to TRBD1. The CDR3 has 13 residues. Germline-derived CDR1 and CDR2 are MDHEN and SYDVKM. The J segment lost 7 bases and the V segment lost 6 bases, leaving 6 bases of the junction unmatched.

This clonotype was observed a few times. The rearrangement uses TRBV6-5 and TRBJ2-7; 7 bases align to TRBD1. The V and J ends lost 5 bases and 2 bases, in that order; junction bases with no gene match: 9. The germline V gene encodes CDR1 MNHEY and CDR2 SVGAGI. This CDR3 comprises 15 residues. CDR3 protein: CASSRTGTETYEQYF. CDR3 nucleotides: TGTGCCAGCAGTCGGACCGGGACAGAAACCTACGAGCAGTACTTC.

This chain uses TRBV6-8 with TRBJ2-1; 8 bases are a match to TRBD1. Germline V lookup: CDR1 MNHGY, CDR2 SAAAGT. J was trimmed by 8 bases and V by 2 bases; bases with no gene match: 11. The CDR3 is 16 amino acids. CDR3 sequence: CASSYRQDRANDEQFF. CDR3 in DNA: TGTGCCAGCAGTTACCGGCAGGACAGGGCTAACGATGAGCAGTTCTTC.

This clonotype was seen only a few times. The V and J genes are TRBV4-1 and TRBJ1-3; no reliable D call. Germline V CDR1 and CDR2: MGHRA, YSYEKL. Trimming took off 1 base at V and 0 bases at J, with 13 bases between the two ends. This CDR3 comprises 17 residues. CDR3 nucleotides: TGCGCCAGCAGCCAAGCAGGTTCCGCCTTCTCTGGAAACACCATATATTTT. It encodes CASSQAGSAFSGNTIYF.

This clonotype has a handful of counts. The gene calls are TRBV7-2 and TRBJ1-4; 8 positions agree with TRBD1. Germline CDR1 and CDR2: SGHTA and FQGNSA. This CDR3 contains 14 residues. J lost 7 bases, V lost 5 bases, and 6 bases had no gene match. The DNA of the CDR3 is TGTGCCAGCAGCCATGACAGGGGAGGTGAAAAACTGTTTTTT. Translating it yields CASSHDRGGEKLFF.

This clonotype was observed many times. The CDR3 reads CAISEPRVGNEQFF. CDR3 in DNA: TGTGCCATCAGTGAGCCTAGGGTAGGGAATGAGCAGTTCTTC. The chain recombines TRBV10-3 with TRBJ2-1, with D unclear. CDR1 is ENHRY, CDR2 SYGVKD, per germline. V was cut by 2 bases and J by 7 bases, with 12 bases left in between. The CDR3 sequence is 14 residues long.

In its sample, this clonotype was seen many times. The chain uses TRBV9 and TRBJ1-2; D is uncertain. Deletions cut 3 bases from V and 4 bases from J, with 13 bases between. Germline V gene data show CDR1 as SGDLS and CDR2 as YYNGEE. The CDR3 contains 14 residues. Here the CDR3 reads CASSAGTTLYGYTF. The DNA for the CDR3 is TGTGCCAGCAGCGCGGGTACCACCCTCTATGGCTACACCTTC.

This clonotype was detected ten times or more. The chain is built from TRBV20-1 and TRBJ2-1; 10 bases are a match to TRBD2. The CDR3 spans 15 residues. V was pared by 1 base and J by 8 bases, with 8 bases of the junction left unmatched. The germline V gene has CDR1 DFQATT and CDR2 SNEGSKA (reference sequence). CDR3: CSARATSGITYEQFF. The CDR3 coding sequence is TGCAGTGCTAGAGCAACTAGCGGGATTACCTATGAGCAGTTCTTC.